Sequencing of this T cell receptor (beta chain) was carried out in a study of shared clonotypes between healthy human individuals. Clones were sequenced by immunoSEQ multiplex PCR, and TCRdb holds only the in-frame ones, with some missing. The sample has around 750,000 clones; about 74% are singletons. The CDR3 runs 16 residues. Unmatched junction bases numbered 10, after V lost 0 bases and J lost 9 bases. Germline loops: CDR1 KGHSH, CDR2 LQKENI. This receptor was taken from a woman in her 30s in good health. The specimen was memory CD4+ T cells sorted from blood. Regarding subset: CD45RA-negative fraction. This chain links TRBV18 with TRBJ2-1, with 8 bases that match TRBD2. DNA for the CDR3: TGTGCCAGCTCACCACCGTCGGGGGGGAGAGGGGGTGAGCAGTTCTTC. This encodes CASSPPSGGRGGEQFF.